Each of the 5 T cell receptor beta chains below was sequenced from the same sample in a study of T cell responses to AZD1222 COVID-19 vaccine. Data came from immunoSEQ multiplex PCR; TCRdb stores just in-frame clones and leaves some out. The table has 140,000 or so clones, 85% to 90% seen once. This specimen consisted of peripheral blood, obtained 28 days after the second AZD1222 dose. The receptors were sampled from an adult who received the AZD1222 COVID-19 vaccine.

The V and J genes are TRBV12-3 or TRBV12-4 and TRBJ2-1, with TRBD2 identical over 7 bases. CDR3 length: 13 residues. The J segment lost 9 bases and the V segment lost 6 bases, leaving 8 bases of the junction unmatched. CDR3 region: CASRLGGVGEQFF. The CDR3, as DNA: TGTGCCAGCAGACTTGGGGGGGTCGGTGAGCAGTTCTTC.

V usage is TRBV18 and J usage is TRBJ1-1; 7 bases agree with TRBD1. This CDR3 has 16 residues. After removal of 2 bases from V and 3 bases from J, the junction contained 9 bases not matched to a gene. Germline V gives CDR1 KGHSH, CDR2 LQKENI. CDR3 residues: CASSPMRGRTDTEAFF. Here the CDR3 DNA reads TGTGCCAGCTCACCAATGAGGGGGCGTACGGACACTGAAGCTTTCTTT.

This chain connects TRBV2 to TRBJ1-1; D ambiguous. The V end lost 5 bases, the J end lost 1 base, and 11 bases lay between the germline ends. The germline V gene encodes CDR1 SNHLY and CDR2 FYNNEI. The CDR3 is made up of 14 amino acids. CDR3 sequence reads: CASSFYETNTEAFF. The CDR3 DNA reads TGTGCCAGCAGTTTCTATGAGACGAACACTGAAGCTTTCTTT.

In its sample, this clone was seen a few times. The chain has TRBV5-5 and TRBJ1-3; a weak D match, TRBD1 (5 bases). In germline, CDR1 is SGHKS, CDR2 YYEKEE (reference sequence). The ends were cut back, 2 bases at V and 2 bases at J, with 14 bases in the middle. This CDR3 spans 16 amino acids. DNA for the CDR3: TGTGCCAGCAGCTTAGACCCACTAGGGGCTGGAAACACCATATATTTT. Translating it yields CASSLDPLGAGNTIYF. Supplemented by reference TRBV5-5 and TRBJ1-3, the full variable domain reads DAGVTQSPTHLIKTRGQQVTLRCSPISGHKSVSWYQQVLGQGPQFIFQYYEKEERGRGNFPDRFSARQFPNYSSELNVNALLLGDSALYLCASSLDPLGAGNTIYFGEGSWLTVV.

The rearrangement links TRBV18 to TRBJ1-2; 7 bases fit TRBD1. Trimming at V came to 4 bases and at J to 3 bases, leaving 8 bases not matched to a gene. The length of the CDR3 is 15 residues. The V gene's germline CDR1 is KGHSH and CDR2 LQKENI. CDR3 coding DNA: TGTGCCAGCTCACATCCACAGGGGTTTGACTATGGCTACACCTTC. It specifies CASSHPQGFDYGYTF.